This note documents a single T cell receptor (beta chain) sequence. Sequenced by immunoSEQ multiplex PCR; TCRdb stores in-frame clones only, minus some. The sample lists some 400,000 clones; more than 75% were seen once. CDR1 and CDR2 (germline): LGHNA, YNFKEQ. V was pared by 1 base and J by 2 bases, with 6 bases between. The CDR3 contains 14 residues. Enrollment of patients from Seattle took place during active infection, with longitudinal follow-up. The sample originates from a study of blood T cell repertoires in COVID-19. Looking at the study overall: COVID-19 samples collected from the United States, Italy and Spain covered acute and convalescent phases. PBMCs, B-cell-depleted T cells, or T cells provided the cDNA or gDNA that made up the material.

This TCR was sampled from a woman between 25 and 40 years old with COVID-19, enrolled during active disease. The sample was peripheral blood. The rearrangement links TRBV4-2 to TRBJ1-5, with D perhaps matching TRBD1 (5 bases). Here the CDR3 reads CASSQGRGNQPQHF. The DNA for the CDR3 is TGTGCCAGCAGCCAAGGCAGGGGCAATCAGCCCCAGCATTTT.